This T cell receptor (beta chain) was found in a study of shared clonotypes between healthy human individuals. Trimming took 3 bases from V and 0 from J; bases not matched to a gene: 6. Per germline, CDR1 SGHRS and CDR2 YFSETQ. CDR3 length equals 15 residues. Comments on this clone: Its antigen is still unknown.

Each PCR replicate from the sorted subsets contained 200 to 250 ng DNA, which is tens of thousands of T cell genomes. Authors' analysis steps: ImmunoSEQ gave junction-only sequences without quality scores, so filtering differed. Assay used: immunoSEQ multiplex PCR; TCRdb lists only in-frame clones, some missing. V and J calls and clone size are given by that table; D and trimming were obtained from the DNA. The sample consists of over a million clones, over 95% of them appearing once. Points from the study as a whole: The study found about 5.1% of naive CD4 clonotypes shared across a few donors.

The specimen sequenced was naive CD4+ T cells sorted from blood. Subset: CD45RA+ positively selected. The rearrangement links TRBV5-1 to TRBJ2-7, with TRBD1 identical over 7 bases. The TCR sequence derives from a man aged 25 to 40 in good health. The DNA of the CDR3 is TGCGCCAGCAGCTCCGGGACAGTGAGCTCCTACGAGCAGTACTTC. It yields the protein CASSSGTVSSYEQYF.